This T cell receptor (beta chain) was documented in a study of technical replicates of blood from four donors. Method: immunoSEQ multiplex PCR; TCRdb's copy keeps in-frame clones and lacks some. This table has 15,000 to 20,000 clones, approximately 87% appearing once. Between the trimmed V and J ends, which lost 6 bases and 0 bases, there was a span of 9 bases. The length of the CDR3 is 13 residues. Per the germline V gene, CDR1 is MNHNS and CDR2 is SASEGT. The receptor was derived from a human donor in good health. Sample: PBMCs. V gene TRBV6-1 combines with J gene TRBJ2-7, with a possible D match to TRBD2 (6 bases). In nucleotides, the CDR3 is TGTGCCAGCAGAGAGGGACTCTCCTACGAGCAGTACTTC. Residues: CASREGLSYEQYF.